This T cell receptor (beta chain) was sequenced for a study of T cell repertoires in cytomegalovirus infection. Across the study: Shared public TCR beta signatures pointed to both CMV infection and a matching HLA type.

From the reads, TCRdb called clonotypes with MiXCR, one entry per CDR3 protein. The sample lists roughly 200,000 distinct CDR3 sequences; approximately 17% were seen once. This clonotype was seen a few times. Its specificity is not known. Germline CDR1 LGHNA, CDR2 YNFKEQ. CDR3 length equals 15 residues. V was shortened by 4 bases and J by 0 bases, with 9 bases between the two germline ends. Overall study findings and caveats: Cumulative public TCR beta family frequency identified CMV carriers with the relevant HLA. Dominating the ex vivo response were HLA-C-restricted CMV-specific TCR beta clonotypes.

The chain uses TRBV4-2 and TRBJ1-4; D is unresolved. The TCR was taken from a human donor in good health (CMV status not recorded). Some clones in this sample may be carry-over from other donors' samples. The material sequenced was CD8+ T cells from PBMCs. CDR3 nucleotide sequence: TGTGCCAGCAGCCTTAGCGGAGCAACTAATGAAAAACTGTTTTTT. Protein: CASSLSGATNEKLFF.